The 8 T cell receptor beta chains given below trace back to one sample, sequenced in a study of blood T cell repertoires in COVID-19. TCRdb keeps only in-frame clones here, not all; method: immunoSEQ multiplex PCR. The sample consists of approximately 240,000 clones, approximately 86% of them appearing once. The source material was peripheral blood. The receptors come from a woman aged 25 to 39 who had recovered from COVID-19.

The chain joins TRBV27 to TRBJ2-7, with 7 nucleotides matching TRBD1. Germline V gene lookup returns CDR1 MNHEY and CDR2 SMNVEV (reference sequence). The CDR3 extends over 14 amino acids. V shed 6 bases and J 6 bases; nucleotides not matched to a gene: 11. CDR3 coding DNA: TGTGCCAGCAGATTACAGGGGTACCCCCTCGAGCAGTACTTC. It encodes CASRLQGYPLEQYF.

CDR3 DNA: TGTGCCAGCAGCTTGTCCGGGACAGGGGGTGGGAGGTATGGCTACACCTTC. Protein: CASSLSGTGGGRYGYTF. The chain recombines TRBV7-9 with TRBJ1-2, with 11 bases matching TRBD1. Unmatched junction bases numbered 11, after V lost 3 bases and J lost 5 bases. Germline CDR1 and CDR2: SEHNR and FQNEAQ (reference sequence). The CDR3 has 17 amino acids.

The genes are TRBV5-1 and TRBJ2-7, with 12 nucleotides matching TRBD1. The CDR3 sequence is 13 residues long. Trimming took 2 bases from V and 12 from J; bases not matched to a gene: 6. Germline CDR1 reads SGHRS; CDR2 reads YFSETQ. CDR3 residues: CASSLAGTGGLYF. The CDR3 DNA reads TGCGCCAGCAGCTTAGCCGGGACAGGGGGCCTGTACTTC.

The chain combines TRBV5-1 with TRBJ1-1; maybe TRBD1 (6 bases). This CDR3 has 16 residues. Germline CDR1 SGHRS, CDR2 YFSETQ. V dropped 6 bases and J dropped 0 bases, with 18 bases sitting between them. The CDR3 DNA reads as TGCGCCAGCACTCGACAGGCTATGGTCATGAACACTGAAGCTTTCTTT. Its protein is CASTRQAMVMNTEAFF.

The rearrangement joins TRBV18 to TRBJ1-1, with D unresolved. The CDR3 covers 13 residues. Germline V gene lookup returns CDR1 KGHSH and CDR2 LQKENI. The V and J ends lost 8 bases and 4 bases respectively, with 14 bases between them. The CDR3 DNA is TGTGCCAGCCTCACCGAGGGAGTCACTGAAGCTTTCTTT. It specifies CASLTEGVTEAFF.

This clone was seen a few times. The chain recombines TRBV15 with TRBJ1-1; the D is unclear. Trimming left V 0 bases short and J 7 bases short, with 12 bases between. Germline CDR1 is LNHNV and CDR2 is YYDKDF (reference sequence). The CDR3 covers 14 residues. CDR3 in DNA: TGTGCCACCAGCAGAGATTCGGGTATCAGTGAAGCTTTCTTT. Its protein is CATSRDSGISEAFF.

The chain couples TRBV7-2 to TRBJ2-5, with TRBD2 matching over 10 bases. There are 15 residues in the CDR3. The J segment lost 5 bases and the V segment lost 5 bases, leaving 8 bases of the junction unmatched. Germline loops: CDR1 SGHTA, CDR2 FQGNSA. Here the CDR3 DNA reads TGTGCCAGCAGCCCCCAACTAGCGGGGAAGGAGACCCAGTACTTC. As protein: CASSPQLAGKETQYF.

This clone occurred a few times. The chain carries TRBV6-5 and TRBJ1-2; perhaps TRBD1 as D (6 bases). CDR3 length: 12 residues. CDR1 and CDR2 from the germline V gene are MNHEY and SVGAGI. Trimming took 6 bases from V and 8 from J, leaving 13 bases between them. CDR3 in DNA: TGTGCCAGCAGCCAACAGGGAGGGGGCTACACCTTC. It is translated as CASSQQGGGYTF.